This paragraph covers one TCR beta chain sequence. The sample originates from a study of OX40 agonist ivuxolimab in advanced cancers. Per germline, CDR1 SGHAT and CDR2 FQNNGV. Trimming cost V 8 bases and J 3 bases; bases outside gene matches: 11. The CDR3 has 16 amino acids. TCRdb's copy holds only in-frame clones and misses some; the assay was immunoSEQ multiplex PCR. This table has 20,000 to 25,000 clones, 88% appearing once. This material consisted of CD4+ or CD8+ T cells sorted from blood, taken in a trial of the OX40 agonist ivuxolimab. This TCR was sampled from an adult with an advanced solid tumor such as melanoma, head and neck, liver or kidney cancer. The V and J genes are TRBV11-2 and TRBJ2-1; TRBD2 aligns across 9 bases. Written as DNA, the CDR3 is TGTGCCAGCCGTGACGCGGGGGGGATTTACTACAATGAGCAGTTCTTC. Its translation: CASRDAGGIYYNEQFF.